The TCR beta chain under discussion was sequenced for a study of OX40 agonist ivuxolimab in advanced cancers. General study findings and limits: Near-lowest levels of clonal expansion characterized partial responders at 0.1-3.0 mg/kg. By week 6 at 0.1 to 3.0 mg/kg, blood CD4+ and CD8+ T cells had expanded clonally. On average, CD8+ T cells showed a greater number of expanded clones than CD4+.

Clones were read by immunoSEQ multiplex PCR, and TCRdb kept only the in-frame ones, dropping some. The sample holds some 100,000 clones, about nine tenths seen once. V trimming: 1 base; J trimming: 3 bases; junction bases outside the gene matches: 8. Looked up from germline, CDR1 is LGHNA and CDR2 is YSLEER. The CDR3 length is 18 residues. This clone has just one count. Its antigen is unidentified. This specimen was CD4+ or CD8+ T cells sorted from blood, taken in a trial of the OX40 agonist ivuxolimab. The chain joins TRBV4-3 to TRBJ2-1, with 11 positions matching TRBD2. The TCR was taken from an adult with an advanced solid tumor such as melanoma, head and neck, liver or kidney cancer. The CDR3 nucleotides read TGCGCCAGCAGCCAAGGTTTTAGCGGGAGGGTCCTCTACAATGAGCAGTTCTTC. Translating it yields CASSQGFSGRVLYNEQFF.